The 23 T cell receptor beta chains listed next were all sequenced from one sample in a study of T cell responses to AZD1222 COVID-19 vaccine (dated by TCRdb to about 2021). According to the study, the label for this sample's time point signals: about 28 days (+/-7) after the second vaccine dose. What the treatment or condition label conveys for this sample: meningococcal conjugate vaccine given as trial control. Preparation of the library involved the immunoSEQ multiplex PCR assay. TCRdb holds this immuneACCESS table with in-frame rearrangements only. Some clones are missing; in checked studies, unresolved V genes explain under half, and the rest has no known cause. Recorded for this sample are about 64,000 clones; 80% to 95% of them occurred a single time. The ten largest clones take up 6.3% of the sample. The material was peripheral blood, obtained 28 days after the second dose of the MenACWY control vaccine. These receptors were taken from an adult who received the MenACWY meningococcal vaccine as a control.

Only a few counts were recorded for this clone. This chain links TRBV10-3 with TRBJ2-7, with D unclear. V was cut by 2 bases and J by 12 bases, with 11 bases left in between. The CDR3 covers 11 residues. CDR1 and CDR2 from the germline V gene are ENHRY and SYGVKD. The CDR3 reads CAISEMGQTYF. The CDR3 DNA is TGTGCCATCAGTGAGATGGGTCAAACGTACTTC.

There are a few counts of this clone. The J gene is TRBJ1-5, the V gene TRBV4-1, with D perhaps TRBD1 (5 bases). This CDR3 spans 14 amino acids. Trimming stripped 0 bases from V and 11 bases from J, with 14 bases between. Germline loops: CDR1 MGHRA, CDR2 YSYEKL. CDR3 in amino acids: CASSQDRGVGAQHF. CDR3 coding DNA: TGCGCCAGCAGCCAAGATCGGGGGGTAGGGGCCCAGCATTTT.

This chain connects TRBV11-2 to TRBJ2-2, with D hard to call. The CDR3 is 13 residues long. Germline CDR1 and CDR2: SGHAT and FQNNGV. V was trimmed by 6 bases and J by 1 base, leaving 6 bases between them. The CDR3 sequence: CASSNRNTGELFF. The CDR3 bases are TGTGCCAGCAGTAATAGGAACACCGGGGAGCTGTTTTTT. The complete variable domain, with remaining parts taken from reference TRBV11-2 and TRBJ2-2, reads EAGVAQSPRYKIIEKRQSVAFWCNPISGHATLYWYQQILGQGPKLLIQFQNNGVVDDSQLPKDRFSAERLKGVDSTLKIQPAKLEDSAVYLCASSNRNTGELFFGEGSRLTVL.

Comment on this clone: Given the absence of the conserved phenylalanine or tryptophan at the CDR3 end, a read error is likely. J is TRBJ1-2 and V is TRBV18; 9 nucleotides agree with TRBD1. Germline-derived CDR1 and CDR2 are KGHSH and LQKENI. The J segment lost 5 bases and the V segment lost 6 bases, leaving 16 bases of the junction unmatched. This CDR3 contains 17 residues. For the CDR3, the DNA is TGTGCCAGCTCCGCAGAATCATCCGGGACAGGGAGTTATGGCTACACCCTC. Translation gives CASSAESSGTGSYGYTL.

The DNA for the CDR3 is TGTGCCAGCAGCTTGGAGGGGGGTCAAGAGACCCAGTACTTC. Its translation: CASSLEGGQETQYF. This chain connects TRBV5-6 to TRBJ2-5, with D perhaps matching TRBD1 or TRBD2 (6 bases each). Trimming shortened V by 0 bases and J by 2 bases, and 8 bases separated the two germline ends. This CDR3 spans 14 amino acids. Germline V lookup: CDR1 SGHDT, CDR2 YYEEEE.

J is TRBJ1-1 and V is TRBV12-3 or TRBV12-4; perhaps TRBD1 as D (6 bases). The CDR3 is 13 residues long. V was cut by 1 base and J by 8 bases, with 11 bases left in between. CDR3 region: CASSLGEQGEAFF. The CDR3 nucleotides are TGTGCCAGCAGTTTAGGAGAACAGGGCGAAGCTTTCTTT.

The chain has TRBV6-5 and TRBJ1-1, with D perhaps matching TRBD1 (5 bases). The ends were cut back, 2 bases at V and 5 bases at J, with 12 bases in the middle. Germline loops: CDR1 MNHEY, CDR2 SVGAGI. The CDR3 has 14 amino acids. CDR3 in amino acids: CASSYSKQGTEAFF. Written as DNA, the CDR3 is TGTGCCAGCAGTTACAGTAAGCAGGGAACTGAAGCTTTCTTT.

The chain couples TRBV15 to TRBJ1-5, with 10 bases matching TRBD1. This CDR3 contains 16 residues. The J segment lost 4 bases and the V segment lost 1 base, leaving 4 bases of the junction unmatched. CDR1 and CDR2 from the germline V gene are LNHNV and YYDKDF (reference sequence). CDR3 region: CATSRVRDRGNQPQHF. The CDR3 coding sequence is TGTGCCACCAGCAGAGTAAGGGACAGGGGTAATCAGCCCCAGCATTTT. The full variable domain, its missing parts supplied by reference TRBV15 and TRBJ1-5, is DAMVIQNPRYQVTQFGKPVTLSCSQTLNHNVMYWYQQKSSQAPKLLFHYYDKDFNNEADTPDNFQSRRPNTSFCFLDIRSPGLGDTAMYLCATSRVRDRGNQPQHFGDGTRLSIL.

The chain's CDR3 is CASSEDLYEQYF. The CDR3 DNA sequence: TGTGCCAGCAGTGAAGACCTCTACGAGCAGTACTTC. V usage is TRBV2 and J usage is TRBJ2-7; D not certain. V gave up 1 base and J gave up 3 bases, with 4 bases separating them. This CDR3 region has 12 residues. The V gene's germline CDR1 is SNHLY and CDR2 FYNNEI.

The chain joins TRBV28 to TRBJ1-4, with a possible D match to TRBD1 (5 bases). CDR1 MDHEN and CDR2 SYDVKM come from the germline V gene. The V end was cut by 4 bases, the J end by 8 bases, with 17 bases between. This CDR3 is 15 amino acids long. This CDR3 is CASSSPESSGEKLFF. For the CDR3, the DNA is TGTGCCAGCAGTTCTCCTGAGTCGTCAGGGGAAAAACTGTTTTTT.

V usage is TRBV19 and J usage is TRBJ2-7; the match to TRBD1 covers 9 bases. Germline CDR1 LNHDA, CDR2 SQIVND (reference sequence). Trimming cost V 5 bases and J 2 bases; bases outside gene matches: 7. The CDR3 covers 15 residues. The CDR3 sequence: CASSPQGAGAYEQYF. CDR3 bases: TGTGCCAGTAGTCCACAGGGGGCTGGAGCCTACGAGCAGTACTTC.

This clone has a single count. The rearrangement joins TRBV14 to TRBJ2-6; D not certain. Between the trimmed V and J ends, which lost 1 base and 0 bases, there was a span of 7 bases. This CDR3 contains 16 residues. The germline CDR1 and CDR2 sequences are SGHDN and FVKESK. CDR3 bases: TGTGCCAGCAGCCAAGTGGCGCGCTCTGGGGCCAACGTCCTGACTTTC. It encodes CASSQVARSGANVLTF.

The CDR3 DNA sequence: TGTGCCTGGAGTCGCTCGGGCGAGCAGTACTTC. The encoded protein is CAWSRSGEQYF. This chain joins TRBV30 and TRBJ2-7; no reliable D call. Germline V gene sequence: CDR1 GTSNPN, CDR2 SVGIG (reference sequence). The CDR3 has 11 amino acids. With 2 bases removed from V and 6 bases from J, the gap between germline ends came to 8 bases.

V gene TRBV5-4 combines with J gene TRBJ1-4, with D unresolved. Trimming cost V 5 bases and J 7 bases, with 15 bases left between them. The CDR3 covers 14 residues. Germline V gene data show CDR1 as SGHNT and CDR2 as YYREEE (reference sequence). This chain's CDR3 is CASRSTPQAEKLFF. CDR3 nucleotide sequence: TGTGCCAGCAGGTCGACACCTCAGGCTGAAAAACTGTTTTTT.

The rearrangement links TRBV10-3 to TRBJ1-6; possibly TRBD1 for D (6 bases). CDR3 size: 17 residues. Germline CDR1 reads ENHRY; CDR2 reads SYGVKD. V lost 5 bases and J lost 5, with 19 bases in between. Here the CDR3 DNA reads TGTGCCATCAGTTTCACAGGGATAATGAATAATAATTCACCCCTCCACTTT. Its translation is CAISFTGIMNNNSPLHF.

This clone was counted a few times. The J gene is TRBJ2-1, the V gene TRBV12-1. TRBV12-1 has pseudogene status. The CDR3 runs 15 residues. The CDR3 coding sequence is TGTGCCAGCAGCTATCTGGACCGTTCCTACAATGAGCAGTTCTTC. Translation gives CASSYLDRSYNEQFF.

The chain is built from TRBV27 and TRBJ1-6, with D unclear. The V and J ends lost 7 bases and 3 bases respectively, with 10 bases between them. Germline loops: CDR1 MNHEY, CDR2 SMNVEV (reference sequence). CDR3 length equals 14 residues. CDR3 sequence reads: CASTNSLYNSPLHF. CDR3 nucleotide sequence: TGTGCCAGCACCAATTCCCTCTATAATTCACCCCTCCACTTT.

This chain connects TRBV11-2 to TRBJ1-1; perhaps TRBD1 as D (6 bases). Germline V CDR1 and CDR2: SGHAT, FQNNGV. V was clipped by 6 bases and J by 8 bases, with 19 bases between them. The CDR3 totals 14 residues. CDR3 DNA: TGTGCCAGCAGGCAGAATATGAGAGGACAGGAAGCTTTCTTT. Translating it yields CASRQNMRGQEAFF.

This clone was detected a few times. V gene TRBV10-1 combines with J gene TRBJ2-5; 10 bases are a match to TRBD1. V gave up 10 bases and J gave up 4 bases; unmatched junction bases: 12. Germline V gene lookup returns CDR1 WNHNN and CDR2 SYGVQD (reference sequence). This CDR3 region has 15 residues. CDR3: CANRYGQGVLETQYF. The CDR3 DNA sequence: TGCGCCAACCGGTACGGACAGGGGGTATTAGAGACCCAGTACTTC.

The J gene is TRBJ1-1, the V gene TRBV21-1. TRBV21-1 is described as a pseudogene. The CDR3 totals 11 residues. This CDR3 is CASSRETEAFF. The DNA for the CDR3 is TGTGCCAGCAGCAGGGAAACTGAAGCTTTCTTT.

The chain combines TRBV3-1 (or the pseudogene TRBV3-2) with TRBJ2-1; D is undetermined. The CDR3 loop spans 15 amino acids. Trimming took off 3 bases at V and 0 bases at J, with 9 bases between the two ends. Germline loops: CDR1 LGHDT, CDR2 YNNKEL (reference sequence). The CDR3 here is CASSHDFSSYNEQFF. For the CDR3, the DNA is TGTGCCAGCAGCCACGACTTCAGCTCCTACAATGAGCAGTTCTTC.

This clone appeared once. The J gene is TRBJ2-7, the V gene TRBV6-5, with D possibly TRBD2 on 5 matching bases. With 6 bases removed from V and 3 bases from J, the gap between germline ends came to 18 bases. The CDR3 consists of 15 residues. Germline V CDR1 and CDR2: MNHEY, SVGAGI. CDR3 coding DNA: TGTGCCAGCAGCACAGACGTAGAGAGGGTCTACGAGCAGTACTTC. This codes for CASSTDVERVYEQYF.

This clone was observed once. V and J are TRBV25-1 and TRBJ2-1; D gene ambiguous. Germline V gives CDR1 MGHDK, CDR2 SYGVNS. V lost 4 bases, J lost 7 bases, and 14 bases lay in between. The CDR3 is made up of 14 amino acids. The CDR3 region is CASSATPPRNEQFF. The CDR3 DNA sequence: TGTGCCAGCAGTGCGACCCCCCCTAGGAATGAGCAGTTCTTC.